The entry below describes one T cell receptor (beta chain). Using immunoSEQ multiplex PCR, the repertoire was profiled, and TCRdb retains in-frame clones only, with some absent. Of fewer than 500,000 clones listed, roughly nine tenths were seen once; the top ten hold roughly 1.1%. The record originates from a study of blood T cell repertoires in COVID-19. Looking at the study overall: The United States, Italy and Spain provided the acute and convalescent COVID-19 samples. T cells, B-cell-depleted T cells, or PBMCs provided the cDNA or gDNA that served as material.

Cohort allocation depended upon clinical history that participants reported. V trimming: 3 bases; J trimming: 1 base; junction bases outside the gene matches: 10. Germline assignment: CDR1 KGHDR and CDR2 SFDVKD. CDR3 length: 18 residues. The specimen was PBMCs or T cells enriched from blood (not recorded which). This chain joins TRBV24-1 and TRBJ2-5; 10 nucleotides agree with TRBD1. The sequence was collected from a man aged 25 to 40 who had recovered from COVID-19. CDR3 loop: CATSDPTPGQGPQETQYF. The CDR3, as DNA: TGTGCCACCAGTGATCCAACACCGGGACAGGGGCCCCAAGAGACCCAGTACTTC.